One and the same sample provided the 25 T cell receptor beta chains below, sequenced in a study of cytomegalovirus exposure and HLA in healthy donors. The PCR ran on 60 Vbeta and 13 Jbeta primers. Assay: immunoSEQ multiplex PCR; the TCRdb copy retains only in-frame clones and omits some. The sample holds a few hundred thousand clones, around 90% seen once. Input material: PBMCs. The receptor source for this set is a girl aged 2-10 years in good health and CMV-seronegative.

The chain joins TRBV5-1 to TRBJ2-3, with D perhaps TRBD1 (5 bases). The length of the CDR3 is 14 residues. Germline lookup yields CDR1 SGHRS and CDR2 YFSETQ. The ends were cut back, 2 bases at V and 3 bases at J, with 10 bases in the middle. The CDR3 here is CASSLSPGTDTQYF. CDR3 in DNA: TGCGCCAGCAGCTTATCGCCAGGGACAGATACGCAGTATTTT.

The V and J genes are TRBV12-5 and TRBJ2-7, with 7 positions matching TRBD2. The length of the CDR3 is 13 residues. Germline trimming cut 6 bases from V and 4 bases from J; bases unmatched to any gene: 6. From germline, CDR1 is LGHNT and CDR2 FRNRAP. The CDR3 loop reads CASGPRLAYEQYF. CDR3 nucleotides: TGTGCTAGTGGCCCACGACTAGCTTACGAGCAGTACTTC.

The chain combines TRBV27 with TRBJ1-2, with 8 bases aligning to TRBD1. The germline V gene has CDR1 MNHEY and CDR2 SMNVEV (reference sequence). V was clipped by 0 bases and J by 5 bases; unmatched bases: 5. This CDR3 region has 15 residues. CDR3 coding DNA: TGTGCCAGCAGTTTATCGACCCAGGGGGCTTATGGCTACACCTTC. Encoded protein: CASSLSTQGAYGYTF.

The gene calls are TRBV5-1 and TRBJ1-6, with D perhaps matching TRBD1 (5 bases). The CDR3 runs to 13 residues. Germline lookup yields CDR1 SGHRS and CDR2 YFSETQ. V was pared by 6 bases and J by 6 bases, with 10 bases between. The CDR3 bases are TGCGCCAGCACCCGCGGGGGTAATTCACCCCTCCACTTT. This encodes CASTRGGNSPLHF.

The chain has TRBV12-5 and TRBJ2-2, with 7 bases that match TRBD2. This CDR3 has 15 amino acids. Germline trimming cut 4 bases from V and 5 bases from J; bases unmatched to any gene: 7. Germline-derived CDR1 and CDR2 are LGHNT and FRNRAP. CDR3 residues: CASGSRLRETGELFF. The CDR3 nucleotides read TGTGCTAGTGGTTCAAGGCTGCGGGAGACCGGGGAGCTGTTTTTT.

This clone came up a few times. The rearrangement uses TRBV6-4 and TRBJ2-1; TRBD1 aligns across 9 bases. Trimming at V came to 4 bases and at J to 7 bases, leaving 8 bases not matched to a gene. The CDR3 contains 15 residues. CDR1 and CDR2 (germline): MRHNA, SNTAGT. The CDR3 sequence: CASSASGTGKNEQFF. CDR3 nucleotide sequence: TGTGCCAGCAGTGCTTCGGGGACAGGGAAGAATGAGCAGTTCTTC.

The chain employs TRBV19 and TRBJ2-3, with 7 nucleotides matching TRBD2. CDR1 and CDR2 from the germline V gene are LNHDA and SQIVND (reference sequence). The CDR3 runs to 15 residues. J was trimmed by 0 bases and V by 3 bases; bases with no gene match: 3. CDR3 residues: CASSIRAGSTDTQYF. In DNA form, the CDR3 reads TGTGCCAGTAGTATTAGAGCGGGGAGCACAGATACGCAGTATTTT.

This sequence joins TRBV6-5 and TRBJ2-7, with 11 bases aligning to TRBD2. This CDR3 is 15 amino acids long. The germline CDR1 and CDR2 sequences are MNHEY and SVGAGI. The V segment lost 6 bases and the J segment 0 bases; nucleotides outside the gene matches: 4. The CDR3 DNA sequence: TGTGCCAGCAGGGGACTAGCGGAGAGCTCCTACGAGCAGTACTTC. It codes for CASRGLAESSYEQYF.

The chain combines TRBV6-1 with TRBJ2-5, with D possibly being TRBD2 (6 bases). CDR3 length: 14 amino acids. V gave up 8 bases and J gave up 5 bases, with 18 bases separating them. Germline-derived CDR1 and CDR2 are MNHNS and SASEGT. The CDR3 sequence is CASSRGLGIETQYF. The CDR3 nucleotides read TGTGCCAGCTCCCGGGGACTGGGAATTGAGACCCAGTACTTC.

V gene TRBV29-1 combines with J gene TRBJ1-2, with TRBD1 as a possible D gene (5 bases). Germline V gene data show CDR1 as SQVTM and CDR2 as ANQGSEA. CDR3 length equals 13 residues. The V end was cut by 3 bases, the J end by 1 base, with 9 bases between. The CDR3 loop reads CSVDLGLNYGYTF. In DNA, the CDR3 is TGCAGCGTTGATCTGGGACTTAACTATGGCTACACCTTC.

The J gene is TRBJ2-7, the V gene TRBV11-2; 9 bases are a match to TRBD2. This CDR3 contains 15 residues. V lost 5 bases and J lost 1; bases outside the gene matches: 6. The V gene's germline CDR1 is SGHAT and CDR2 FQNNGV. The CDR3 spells CASSHPSGTSYEQYF. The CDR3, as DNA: TGTGCCAGCAGCCATCCTAGCGGGACGTCCTACGAGCAGTACTTC.

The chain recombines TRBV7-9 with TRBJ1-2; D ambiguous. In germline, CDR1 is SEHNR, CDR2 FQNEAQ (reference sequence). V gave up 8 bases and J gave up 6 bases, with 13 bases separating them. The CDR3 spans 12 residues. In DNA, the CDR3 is TGTGCCAGCGCCCGAGTGGAGGATGGCTACACCTTC. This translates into CASARVEDGYTF.

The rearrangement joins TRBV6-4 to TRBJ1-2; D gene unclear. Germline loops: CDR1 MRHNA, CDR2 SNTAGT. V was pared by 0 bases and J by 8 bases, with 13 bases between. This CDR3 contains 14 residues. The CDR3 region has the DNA TGTGCCAGCAGTGACTCCAGCGCCCGTAGGGGCTACACCTTC. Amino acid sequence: CASSDSSARRGYTF.

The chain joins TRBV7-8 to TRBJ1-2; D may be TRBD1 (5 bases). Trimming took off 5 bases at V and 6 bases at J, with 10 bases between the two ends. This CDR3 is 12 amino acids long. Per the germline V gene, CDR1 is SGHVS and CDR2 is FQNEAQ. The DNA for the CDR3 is TGTGCCAGCAGCGGGGGGGAAAATGGCTACACCTTC. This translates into CASSGGENGYTF.

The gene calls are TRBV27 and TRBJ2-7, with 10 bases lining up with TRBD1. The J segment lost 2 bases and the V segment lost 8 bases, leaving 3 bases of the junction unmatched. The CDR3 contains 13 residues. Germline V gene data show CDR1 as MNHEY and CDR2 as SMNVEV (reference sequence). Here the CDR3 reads CASGTGVTYEQYF. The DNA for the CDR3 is TGTGCCAGCGGGACAGGGGTGACCTACGAGCAGTACTTC.

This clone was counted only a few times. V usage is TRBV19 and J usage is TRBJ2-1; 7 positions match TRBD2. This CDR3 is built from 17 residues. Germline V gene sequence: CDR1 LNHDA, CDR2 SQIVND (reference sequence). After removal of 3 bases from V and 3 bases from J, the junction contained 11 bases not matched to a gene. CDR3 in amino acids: CASSMARPGGFYNEQFF. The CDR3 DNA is TGTGCCAGTAGTATGGCCCGGCCGGGGGGTTTCTACAATGAGCAGTTCTTC.

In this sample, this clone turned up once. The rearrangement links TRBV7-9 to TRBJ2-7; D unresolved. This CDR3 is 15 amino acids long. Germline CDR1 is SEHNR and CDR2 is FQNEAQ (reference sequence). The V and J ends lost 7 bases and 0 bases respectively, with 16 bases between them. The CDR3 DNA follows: TGTGCCAGCACACCGCTCAGTACGTTCTCCTACGAGCAGTACTTC. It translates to CASTPLSTFSYEQYF.

The DNA of the CDR3 is TGTGCCAGTAGTATAGATCAAGACTGGAAAACTAATGAAAAACTGTTTTTT. It yields the protein CASSIDQDWKTNEKLFF. The chain links TRBV19 to TRBJ1-4; no firm D call. The CDR3 extends over 17 amino acids. The V end was cut by 0 bases, the J end by 1 base, with 12 bases between. The germline V gene has CDR1 LNHDA and CDR2 SQIVND (reference sequence).

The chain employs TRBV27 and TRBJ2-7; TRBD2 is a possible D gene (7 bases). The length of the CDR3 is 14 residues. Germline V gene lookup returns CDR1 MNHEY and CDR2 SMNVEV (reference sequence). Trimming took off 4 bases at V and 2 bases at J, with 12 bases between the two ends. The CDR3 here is CASSSGGQAYEQYF. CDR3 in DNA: TGTGCCAGCAGTTCGGGGGGACAAGCCTACGAGCAGTACTTC.

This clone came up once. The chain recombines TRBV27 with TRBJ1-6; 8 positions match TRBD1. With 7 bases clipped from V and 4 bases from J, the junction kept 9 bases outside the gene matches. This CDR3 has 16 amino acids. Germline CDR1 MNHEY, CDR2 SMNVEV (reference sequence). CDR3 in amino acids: CASKDRGQGYNSPLHF. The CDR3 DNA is TGTGCCAGCAAAGACAGGGGCCAGGGGTATAATTCACCCCTCCACTTT.

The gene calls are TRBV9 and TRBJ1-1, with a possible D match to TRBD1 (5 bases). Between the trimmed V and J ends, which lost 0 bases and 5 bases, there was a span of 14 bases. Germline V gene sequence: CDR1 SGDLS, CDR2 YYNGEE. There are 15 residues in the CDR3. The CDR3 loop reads CASSVVPGRETEAFF. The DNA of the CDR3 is TGTGCCAGCAGCGTAGTTCCCGGCAGGGAAACTGAAGCTTTCTTT. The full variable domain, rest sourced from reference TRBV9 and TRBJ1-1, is DSGVTQTPKHLITATGQRVTLRCSPRSGDLSVYWYQQSLDQGLQFLIQYYNGEERAKGNILERFSAQQFPDLHSELNLSSLELGDSALYFCASSVVPGRETEAFFGQGTRLTVV.

The CDR3 here is CASYRQLYSNQPQHF. The DNA for the CDR3 is TGTGCCAGCTACCGACAGCTTTATAGCAATCAGCCCCAGCATTTT. The chain joins TRBV7-7 to TRBJ1-5; D might be TRBD1 (5 bases). The germline gives CDR1 SSHAT, CDR2 FNYEAQ (reference sequence). This CDR3 region has 15 residues. The V end was cut by 8 bases, the J end by 0 bases, with 14 bases between.

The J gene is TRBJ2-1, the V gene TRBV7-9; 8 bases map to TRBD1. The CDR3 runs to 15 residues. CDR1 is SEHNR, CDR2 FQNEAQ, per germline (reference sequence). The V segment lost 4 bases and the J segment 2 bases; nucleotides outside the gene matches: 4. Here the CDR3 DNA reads TGTGCCAGCAGCTCCAGGGACAGGCCCTACAATGAGCAGTTCTTC. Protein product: CASSSRDRPYNEQFF.

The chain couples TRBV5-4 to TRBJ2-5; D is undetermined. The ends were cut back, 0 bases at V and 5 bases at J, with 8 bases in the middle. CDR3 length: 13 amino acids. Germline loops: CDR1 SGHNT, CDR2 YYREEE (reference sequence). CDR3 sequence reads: CASSLGAWETQYF. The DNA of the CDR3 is TGTGCCAGCAGCTTGGGGGCCTGGGAGACCCAGTACTTC.

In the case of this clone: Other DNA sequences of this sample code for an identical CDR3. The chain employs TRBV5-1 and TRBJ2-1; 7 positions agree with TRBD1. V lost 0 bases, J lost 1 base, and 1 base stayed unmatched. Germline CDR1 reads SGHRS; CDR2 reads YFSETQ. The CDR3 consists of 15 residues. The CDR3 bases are TGCGCCAGCAGCTTGGGGGACAGTTCCTACAATGAGCAGTTCTTC. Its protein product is CASSLGDSSYNEQFF.